Shown below are 13 T cell receptor beta chains from a single sample sequenced in a study of vaccination and CD4 T cells after COVID-19. Described time point: late sampling 161 to 241 days after vaccination in three convalescent patients. MiXCR was run by TCRdb on the PCR reads, yielding one entry per CDR3 protein. This table has some 33,000 distinct CDR3 sequences, 35% to 40% appearing once. Specimen: CD4+ T cells from blood, collected about 7 months after SARS-CoV-2 vaccination. These receptors were collected from a human donor who had recovered from COVID-19.

The chain employs TRBV6-5 and TRBJ2-7, with 7 nucleotides matching TRBD1. The CDR3 is 14 residues long. Germline assignment: CDR1 MNHEY and CDR2 SVGAGI. V lost 2 bases and J lost 5; bases outside the gene matches: 6. Here the CDR3 reads CASSYLQGENEQYF. DNA of the CDR3: TGTGCCAGCAGTTACCTCCAGGGGGAGAACGAGCAGTACTTC.

This clonotype turned up a few times. The rearrangement links TRBV6-1 to TRBJ2-5; tentatively, D is TRBD2 (5 bases). Trimming removed 5 bases from V and 1 base from J, with 11 bases in between. CDR1 is MNHNS, CDR2 SASEGT, per germline. This CDR3 is 14 amino acids long. Here the CDR3 reads CASSPGLSQETQYF. CDR3 nucleotides: TGTGCCAGCAGTCCCGGACTGTCCCAAGAGACCCAGTACTTC.

A few counts support this clonotype. The rearrangement links TRBV15 to TRBJ1-4; D is possibly TRBD1 (5 bases). Trimming shortened V by 1 base and J by 8 bases, and 17 bases separated the two germline ends. The CDR3 has 16 amino acids. CDR1 and CDR2 (germline): LNHNV, YYDKDF (reference sequence). The CDR3 protein is CATSRARSPAGEKLFF. DNA for the CDR3: TGTGCCACCAGCAGAGCCCGGTCCCCGGCAGGGGAAAAACTGTTTTTT.

This clonotype has only a few counts. V and J are TRBV7-9 and TRBJ2-1, with 9 bases identical to TRBD1. V shed 7 bases, J shed 6 bases, and the junction held 10 bases outside the gene matches. The germline CDR1 and CDR2 sequences are SEHNR and FQNEAQ (reference sequence). The length of the CDR3 is 15 residues. The CDR3 region has the DNA TGTGCCAGCACTAGAGACAGGGGGGTATCCAATGAGCAGTTCTTC. It codes for CASTRDRGVSNEQFF.

The V and J genes are TRBV20-1 and TRBJ2-7; TRBD1 might be the D (6 bases). This CDR3 is built from 16 residues. The V end was cut by 4 bases, the J end by 4 bases, with 23 bases between. Germline V gene data show CDR1 as DFQATT and CDR2 as SNEGSKA (reference sequence). The CDR3 DNA is TGCAGTGCTAATTACGCGTCCCAGGGGTCGGATTACGAGCAGTACTTC. It encodes CSANYASQGSDYEQYF.

This clonotype was counted between two and nine times. The rearrangement links TRBV7-6 to TRBJ2-7, with unresolved D. Germline CDR1 SGHVS, CDR2 FNYEAQ. The CDR3 runs to 13 residues. Trimming took 0 bases from V and 6 from J, leaving 9 bases between them. The CDR3 loop reads CASSLAPVSEQYF. CDR3 bases: TGTGCCAGCAGCTTAGCGCCGGTCTCCGAGCAGTACTTC.

This chain links TRBV20-1 with TRBJ1-5; TRBD1 might be the D (6 bases). The germline gives CDR1 DFQATT, CDR2 SNEGSKA (reference sequence). The CDR3 spans 15 residues. V was pared by 0 bases and J by 7 bases, with 16 bases between. CDR3 region: CSAREGGNLRQPQHF. The CDR3 DNA reads as TGCAGTGCTAGAGAGGGGGGCAATCTTAGACAGCCCCAGCATTTT.

CDR3 DNA sequence: TGCAGTGCTAGGGACAAGTACTATGGCTACACCTTC. Protein sequence: CSARDKYYGYTF. The V and J genes are TRBV20-1 and TRBJ1-2; possible D gene TRBD1, 5 bases. Germline V gene sequence: CDR1 DFQATT, CDR2 SNEGSKA (reference sequence). The CDR3 length is 12 residues. With 3 bases removed from V and 3 bases from J, the gap between germline ends came to 8 bases.

The gene calls are TRBV7-9 and TRBJ2-2; no clear D. The CDR3 has 16 residues. Germline loops: CDR1 SEHNR, CDR2 FQNEAQ (reference sequence). V gave up 4 bases and J gave up 6 bases, with 18 bases separating them. The CDR3 loop is CASSSFPSQVSGELFF. CDR3 DNA sequence: TGTGCCAGCAGCTCTTTTCCCAGCCAGGTCTCCGGGGAGCTGTTTTTT.

The CDR3 reads CSAPDWTGRETQYF. DNA for the CDR3: TGCAGTGCTCCGGACTGGACAGGCAGGGAGACCCAGTACTTC. V and J are TRBV20-1 and TRBJ2-5, with 7 bases fitting TRBD1. The CDR3 consists of 14 residues. V shed 5 bases, J shed 5 bases, and the junction held 11 bases outside the gene matches. Germline CDR1 is DFQATT and CDR2 is SNEGSKA (reference sequence).

V and J are TRBV28 and TRBJ2-7; 8 nucleotides match TRBD1. The germline V gene has CDR1 MDHEN and CDR2 SYDVKM. The CDR3 loop spans 15 amino acids. The V gene end was trimmed by 5 bases and the J gene end by 9 bases; junction bases not matched to a gene: 15. CDR3 sequence (DNA): TGTGCCAGCAGTCAAATGACAGGGGTCGGAATTGGGCAGTACTTC. Translation: CASSQMTGVGIGQYF.

The rearrangement joins TRBV29-1 to TRBJ2-1; no definite D call. The ends were cut back, 5 bases at V and 6 bases at J, with 17 bases in the middle. The germline CDR1 and CDR2 sequences are SQVTM and ANQGSEA. CDR3 length: 14 amino acids. CDR3 sequence: CSVYPFGYFNEQFF. DNA for the CDR3: TGCAGCGTTTACCCTTTCGGTTATTTCAATGAGCAGTTCTTC.

This clonotype was counted only a few times. The genes are TRBV6-2 or TRBV6-3 and TRBJ2-1; D gene uncertain. The germline V gene encodes CDR1 MNHEY and CDR2 SVGEGT. The CDR3 loop spans 10 amino acids. The V end lost 7 bases, the J end lost 8 bases, and 6 bases lay between the germline ends. This CDR3 reads CASTADEQFF. The CDR3 coding sequence is TGTGCCAGCACGGCCGATGAGCAGTTCTTC.